This is a list of T cell receptor beta chains from one sample in a study of blood T cell repertoires in COVID-19. Measured with immunoSEQ multiplex PCR; TCRdb has only the in-frame clones, and not every one. This sample has approximately 120,000 clones; around two thirds occur once, and the top ten carry roughly 2%. Sequenced input: peripheral blood. The receptors here all came from a woman in her seventies with acute or convalescent COVID-19. The CDR3 runs from the conserved cysteine through the conserved F or W. Fields, in order: J gene, V gene, CDR3 protein.

j_call: TRBJ1-1; v_call: TRBV15; cdr3_aa: CATSRDQAGEAFF
j_call: TRBJ2-1; v_call: TRBV5-6; cdr3_aa: CASRSGSYNEQFF
j_call: TRBJ1-6; v_call: TRBV30; cdr3_aa: CAWSVLGSSYNSPLHF
j_call: TRBJ2-1; v_call: TRBV7-3; cdr3_aa: CASSDAAGVGDEQFF
j_call: TRBJ2-7; v_call: TRBV21-1; cdr3_aa: CASSKSPYEQYF
j_call: TRBJ1-3; v_call: TRBV9; cdr3_aa: CASSSEQGSGNTIYF
j_call: TRBJ2-2; v_call: TRBV7-9; cdr3_aa: CASSLGVTGNTGELFF
j_call: TRBJ2-7; v_call: TRBV7-2; cdr3_aa: CASSTTYEQYF
j_call: TRBJ2-7; v_call: TRBV6-5; cdr3_aa: CASSYDTDRGQDEQYF
j_call: TRBJ1-2; v_call: TRBV3-1/TRBV3-2; cdr3_aa: CASSRQGAYYGYTF
j_call: TRBJ1-4; v_call: TRBV19; cdr3_aa: CASSDLGRAANEKLFF
j_call: TRBJ2-3; v_call: TRBV19; cdr3_aa: CASSTPGLAHTQYF
j_call: TRBJ2-7; v_call: TRBV5-1; cdr3_aa: CASSLAGGRFLHEQYF
j_call: TRBJ2-2; v_call: TRBV10-3; cdr3_aa: CAISPGLAGGGTGELFF
j_call: TRBJ1-4; v_call: TRBV29-1; cdr3_aa: CSVGQLVGEKLFF
j_call: TRBJ2-3; v_call: TRBV7-8; cdr3_aa: CASSLGGGLGTDTQYF